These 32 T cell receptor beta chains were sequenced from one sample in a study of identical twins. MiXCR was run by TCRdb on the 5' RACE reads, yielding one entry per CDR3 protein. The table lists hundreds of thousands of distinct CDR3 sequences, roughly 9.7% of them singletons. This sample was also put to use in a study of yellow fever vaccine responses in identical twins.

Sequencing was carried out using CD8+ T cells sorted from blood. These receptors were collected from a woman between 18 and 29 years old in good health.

The CDR3, as DNA: TGCGCCAGCCTCTTAGTACCCGGGACATCCCAAGAGACCCAGTACTTC. It codes for CASLLVPGTSQETQYF. The chain couples TRBV5-1 to TRBJ2-5; weak D call: TRBD1 (6 bases). From germline, CDR1 is SGHRS and CDR2 YFSETQ. V was trimmed by 7 bases and J by 1 base, leaving 20 bases between them. This CDR3 has 16 amino acids.

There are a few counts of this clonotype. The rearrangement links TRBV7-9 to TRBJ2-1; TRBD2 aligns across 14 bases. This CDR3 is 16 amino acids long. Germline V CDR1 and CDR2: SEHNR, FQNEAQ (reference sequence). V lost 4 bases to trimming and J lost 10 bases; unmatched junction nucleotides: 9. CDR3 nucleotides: TGTGCCAGCAGCTCCCCCGGGACTAGCGGGAGAGGGGAGCAGTTCTTC. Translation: CASSSPGTSGRGEQFF.

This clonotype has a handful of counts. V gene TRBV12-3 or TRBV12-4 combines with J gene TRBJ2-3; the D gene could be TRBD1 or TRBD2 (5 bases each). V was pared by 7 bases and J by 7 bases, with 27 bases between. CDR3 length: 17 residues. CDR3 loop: CASTHPEEGSSRNTQYF. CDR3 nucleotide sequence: TGTGCCAGCACCCATCCTGAAGAGGGGAGCTCTAGGAATACGCAGTATTTT.

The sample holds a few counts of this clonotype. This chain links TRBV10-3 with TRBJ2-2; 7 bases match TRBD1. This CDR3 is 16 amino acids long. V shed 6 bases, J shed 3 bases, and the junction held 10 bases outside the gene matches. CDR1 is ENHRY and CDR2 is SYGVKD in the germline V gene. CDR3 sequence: CAISTRDRADTGELFF. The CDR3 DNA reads TGTGCCATCAGCACCCGAGACAGGGCGGACACCGGGGAGCTGTTTTTT.

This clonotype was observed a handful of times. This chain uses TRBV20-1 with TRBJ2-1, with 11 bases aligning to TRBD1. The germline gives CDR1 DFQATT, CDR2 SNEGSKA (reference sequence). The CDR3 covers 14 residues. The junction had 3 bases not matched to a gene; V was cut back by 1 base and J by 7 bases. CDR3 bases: TGCAGTGCTAGAGGGACAGGGGGCTGGAATGAGCAGTTCTTC. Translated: CSARGTGGWNEQFF.

CDR3 region: CASSLDPWQGSTDEQYF. As DNA, the CDR3 is TGCGCCAGCAGCTTGGATCCGTGGCAGGGAAGTACGGACGAGCAGTACTTC. The chain is built from TRBV5-1 and TRBJ2-7; D is possibly TRBD1 (5 bases). CDR3 length equals 17 residues. V was trimmed by 0 bases and J by 5 bases, leaving 21 bases between them. Germline CDR1 is SGHRS and CDR2 is YFSETQ.

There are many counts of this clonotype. CDR3 protein: CASSSPQGDYGYTF. Here the CDR3 DNA reads TGTGCCAGCAGTTCGCCCCAAGGGGACTATGGCTACACCTTC. J is TRBJ1-2 and V is TRBV12-3 or TRBV12-4, with D possibly being TRBD1 (5 bases). Trimming pared 4 bases from V and 3 bases from J, leaving 12 bases between. The CDR3 sequence is 14 residues long.

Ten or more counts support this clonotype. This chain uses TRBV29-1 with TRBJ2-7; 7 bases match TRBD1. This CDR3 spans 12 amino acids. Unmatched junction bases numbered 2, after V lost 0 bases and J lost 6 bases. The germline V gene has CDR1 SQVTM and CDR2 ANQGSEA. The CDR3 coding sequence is TGCAGCGTTGAAGAGACAGGGTTCGAGCAGTACTTC. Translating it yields CSVEETGFEQYF.

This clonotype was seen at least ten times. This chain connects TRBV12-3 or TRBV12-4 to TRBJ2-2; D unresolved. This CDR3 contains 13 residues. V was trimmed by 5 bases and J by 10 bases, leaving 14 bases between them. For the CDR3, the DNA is TGTGCCAGCAGTGGCGACGGGCAGCCGGAGCTGTTTTTT. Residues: CASSGDGQPELFF.

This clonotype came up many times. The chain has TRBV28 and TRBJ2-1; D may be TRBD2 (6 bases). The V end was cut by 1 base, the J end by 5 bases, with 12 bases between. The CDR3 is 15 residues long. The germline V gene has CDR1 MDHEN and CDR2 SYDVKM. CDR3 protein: CASSLSPGANNEQFF. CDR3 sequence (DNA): TGTGCCAGCAGTTTATCGCCGGGAGCCAACAATGAGCAGTTCTTC.

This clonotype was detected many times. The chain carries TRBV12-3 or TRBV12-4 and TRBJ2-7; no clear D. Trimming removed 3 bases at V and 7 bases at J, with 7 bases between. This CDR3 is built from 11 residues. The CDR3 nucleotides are TGTGCCAGCAGTTTTGCGGTGGAGCAGTACTTC. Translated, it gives CASSFAVEQYF.

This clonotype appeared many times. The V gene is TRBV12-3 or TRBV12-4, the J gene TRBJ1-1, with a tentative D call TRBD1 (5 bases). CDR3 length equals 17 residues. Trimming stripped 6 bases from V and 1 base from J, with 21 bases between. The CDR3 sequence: CASSQRQSVYGNTEAFF. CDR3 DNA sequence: TGTGCCAGCAGCCAACGACAGTCAGTTTACGGGAACACTGAAGCTTTCTTT.

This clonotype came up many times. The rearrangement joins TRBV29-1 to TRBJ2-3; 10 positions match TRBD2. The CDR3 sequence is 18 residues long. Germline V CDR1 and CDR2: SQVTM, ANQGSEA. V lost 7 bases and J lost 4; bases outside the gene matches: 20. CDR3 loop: CSACWGTSVPASSDTQYF. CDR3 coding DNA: TGCAGCGCCTGTTGGGGGACTAGCGTCCCTGCCTCATCAGATACGCAGTATTTT.

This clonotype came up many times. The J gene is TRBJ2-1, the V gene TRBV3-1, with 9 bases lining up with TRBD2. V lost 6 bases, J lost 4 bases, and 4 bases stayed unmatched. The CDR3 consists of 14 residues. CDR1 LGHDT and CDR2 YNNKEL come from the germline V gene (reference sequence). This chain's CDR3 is CASSVAGAYNEQFF. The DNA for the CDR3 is TGTGCCAGCAGTGTAGCGGGGGCATACAATGAGCAGTTCTTC.

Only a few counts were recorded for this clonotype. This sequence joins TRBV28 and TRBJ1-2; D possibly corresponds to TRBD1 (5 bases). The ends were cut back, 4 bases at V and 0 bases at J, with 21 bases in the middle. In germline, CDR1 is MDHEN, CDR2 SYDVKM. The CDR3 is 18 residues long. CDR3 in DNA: TGTGCCAGCAGTTCCAATAAGGTCACGGGGGGTGCTAACTATGGCTACACCTTC. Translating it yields CASSSNKVTGGANYGYTF.

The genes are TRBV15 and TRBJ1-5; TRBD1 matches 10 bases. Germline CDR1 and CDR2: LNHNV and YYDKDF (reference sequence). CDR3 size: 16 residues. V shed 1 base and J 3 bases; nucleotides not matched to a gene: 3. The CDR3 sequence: CATSRAGTGDNQPQHF. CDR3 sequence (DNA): TGTGCCACCAGCAGAGCCGGGACAGGGGACAATCAGCCCCAGCATTTT.

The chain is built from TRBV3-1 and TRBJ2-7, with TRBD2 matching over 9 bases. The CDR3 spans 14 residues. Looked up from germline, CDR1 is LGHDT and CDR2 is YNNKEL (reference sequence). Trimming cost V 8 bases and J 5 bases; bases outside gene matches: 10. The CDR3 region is CASARLAALDEQYF. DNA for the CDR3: TGTGCCAGCGCTCGACTAGCGGCCCTTGACGAGCAGTACTTC.

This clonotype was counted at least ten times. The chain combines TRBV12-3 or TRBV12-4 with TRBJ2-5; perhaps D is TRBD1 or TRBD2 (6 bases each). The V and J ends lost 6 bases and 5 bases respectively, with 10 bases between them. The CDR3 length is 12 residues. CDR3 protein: CASRLGGETQYF. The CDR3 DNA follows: TGTGCCAGCAGGTTGGGGGGCGAGACCCAGTACTTC.

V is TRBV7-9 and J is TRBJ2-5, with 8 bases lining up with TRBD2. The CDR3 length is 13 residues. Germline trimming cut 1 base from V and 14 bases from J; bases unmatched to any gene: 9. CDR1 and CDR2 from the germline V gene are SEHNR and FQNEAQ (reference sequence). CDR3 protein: CASSLERTGGEYF. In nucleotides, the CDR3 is TGTGCCAGCAGCTTAGAGAGAACGGGAGGGGAATACTTC.

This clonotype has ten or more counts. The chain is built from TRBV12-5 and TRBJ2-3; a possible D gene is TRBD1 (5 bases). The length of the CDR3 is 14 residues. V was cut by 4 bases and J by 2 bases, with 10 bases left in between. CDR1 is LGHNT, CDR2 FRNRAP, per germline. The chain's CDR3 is CASGSATDTDTQYF. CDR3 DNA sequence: TGTGCTAGTGGTTCCGCGACAGACACAGATACGCAGTATTTT.

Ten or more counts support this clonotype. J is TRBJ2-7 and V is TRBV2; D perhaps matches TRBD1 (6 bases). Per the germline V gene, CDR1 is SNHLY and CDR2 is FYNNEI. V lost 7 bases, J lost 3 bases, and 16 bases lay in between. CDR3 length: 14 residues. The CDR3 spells CASKKPGQYYEQYF. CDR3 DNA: TGTGCCAGCAAGAAACCCGGACAGTACTACGAGCAGTACTTC.

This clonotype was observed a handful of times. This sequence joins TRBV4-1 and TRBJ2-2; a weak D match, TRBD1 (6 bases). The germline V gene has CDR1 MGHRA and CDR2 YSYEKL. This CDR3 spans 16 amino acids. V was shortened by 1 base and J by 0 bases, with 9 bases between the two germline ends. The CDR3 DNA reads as TGCGCCAGCAGCCAAGCGGCAGGGGCGAACACCGGGGAGCTGTTTTTT. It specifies CASSQAAGANTGELFF.

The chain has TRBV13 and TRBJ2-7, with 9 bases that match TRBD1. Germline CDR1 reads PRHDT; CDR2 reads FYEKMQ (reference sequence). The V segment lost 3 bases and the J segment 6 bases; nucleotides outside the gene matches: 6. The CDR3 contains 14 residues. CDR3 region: CASSLGDRASEQYF. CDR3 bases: TGTGCCAGCAGCTTGGGGGACAGGGCCAGCGAGCAGTACTTC.

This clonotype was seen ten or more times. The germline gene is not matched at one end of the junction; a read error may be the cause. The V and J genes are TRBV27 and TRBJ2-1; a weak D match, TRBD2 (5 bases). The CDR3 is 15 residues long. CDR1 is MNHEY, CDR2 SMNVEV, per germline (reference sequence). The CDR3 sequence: CASSSSGSSYNEQFF. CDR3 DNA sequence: TGCGCCAGCAGCTCCTCGGGGAGCTCCTACAATGAGCAGTTCTTC.

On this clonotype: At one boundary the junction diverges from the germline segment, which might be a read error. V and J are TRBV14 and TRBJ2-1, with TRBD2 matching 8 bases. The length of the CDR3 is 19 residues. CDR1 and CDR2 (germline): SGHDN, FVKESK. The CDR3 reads CASRQGQEGTSGYYNEQFF. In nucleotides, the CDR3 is TGTGCCAGCAGACAAGGGCAGGAAGGCACTAGCGGATACTACAATGAGCAGTTCTTC.

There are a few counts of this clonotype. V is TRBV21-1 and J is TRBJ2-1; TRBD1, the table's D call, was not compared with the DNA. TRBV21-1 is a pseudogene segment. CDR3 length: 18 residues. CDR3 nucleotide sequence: TGTGCCAGCAGCAAAAGCTTCCGACAGGGTCAGGGCCTCAATGAGCAGTTCTTC. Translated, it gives CASSKSFRQGQGLNEQFF.

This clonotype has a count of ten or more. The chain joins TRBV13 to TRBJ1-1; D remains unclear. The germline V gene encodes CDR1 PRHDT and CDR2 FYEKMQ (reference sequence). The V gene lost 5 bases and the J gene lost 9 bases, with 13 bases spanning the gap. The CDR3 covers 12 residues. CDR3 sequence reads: CASSLSWEKAFF. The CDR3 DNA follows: TGTGCCAGCAGCCTCTCGTGGGAAAAAGCTTTCTTT.

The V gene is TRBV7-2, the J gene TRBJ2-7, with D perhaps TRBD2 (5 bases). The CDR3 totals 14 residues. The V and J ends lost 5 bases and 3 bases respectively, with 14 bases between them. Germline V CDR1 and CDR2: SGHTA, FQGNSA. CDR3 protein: CASSPEGGFYEQYF. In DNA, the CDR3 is TGTGCCAGCAGCCCCGAGGGCGGGTTCTACGAGCAGTACTTC.

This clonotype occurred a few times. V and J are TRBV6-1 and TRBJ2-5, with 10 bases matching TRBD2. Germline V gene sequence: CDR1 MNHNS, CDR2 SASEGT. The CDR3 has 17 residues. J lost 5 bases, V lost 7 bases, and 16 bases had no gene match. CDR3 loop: CASTPGVAGGSRETQYF. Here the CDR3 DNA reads TGTGCCAGCACCCCGGGGGTAGCGGGGGGATCCCGGGAGACCCAGTACTTC.

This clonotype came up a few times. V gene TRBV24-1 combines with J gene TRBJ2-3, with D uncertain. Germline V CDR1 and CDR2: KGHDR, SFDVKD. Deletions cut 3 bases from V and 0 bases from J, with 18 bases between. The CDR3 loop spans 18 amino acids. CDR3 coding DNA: TGTGCCACCAGTGATGGCGCCGGACGGCACGCTAGCACAGATACGCAGTATTTT. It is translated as CATSDGAGRHASTDTQYF.

The CDR3 region has the DNA TGTGCCAGCAGCTTAGGGTCCCGGGACATTCAGTACTTC. Amino acid sequence: CASSLGSRDIQYF. The J gene is TRBJ2-4, the V gene TRBV7-3; D is undetermined. The length of the CDR3 is 13 residues. In germline, CDR1 is SGHTA, CDR2 FQGTGA. Trimming cost V 2 bases and J 8 bases, with 10 bases left between them.

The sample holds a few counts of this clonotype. In DNA, the CDR3 is TGCGCCAGCAGCCAAGAGGCGCATCCGAGCTCCTACGAGCAGTACTTC. It is translated as CASSQEAHPSSYEQYF. This chain links TRBV4-3 with TRBJ2-7; D call uncertain. Trimming stripped 0 bases from V and 0 bases from J, with 12 bases between. The CDR3 has 16 amino acids. From germline, CDR1 is LGHNA and CDR2 YSLEER.